The 7 T cell receptor beta chains reported below all come from one sample, sequenced in a study of PD-1 blockade in classical Hodgkin lymphoma. Every patient was affected by relapse after autologous stem cell transplantation, while exposure to brentuximab vedotin was not uniform. Only in-frame clones appear in the TCRdb table, and some are missing; sequencing was by immunoSEQ multiplex PCR. The table lists thousands of clones, 84% of them singletons. Sequencing used peripheral blood mononuclear cells (PBMCs), obtained at baseline. Source of these receptors: a human donor with classical Hodgkin lymphoma.

The J gene is TRBJ2-3, the V gene TRBV28; the match to TRBD1 covers 8 bases. The V gene end was trimmed by 5 bases and the J gene end by 5 bases; junction bases not matched to a gene: 9. CDR3 length: 15 residues. The germline V gene has CDR1 MDHEN and CDR2 SYDVKM. This CDR3 reads CASSPSDRAGDTQYF. The DNA for the CDR3 is TGTGCCAGCAGTCCCTCGGACAGGGCGGGAGATACGCAGTATTTT. The full variable domain, its missing parts supplied by reference TRBV28 and TRBJ2-3, is DVKVTQSSRYLVKRTGEKVFLECVQDMDHENMFWYRQDPGLGLRLIYFSYDVKMKEKGDIPEGYSVSREKKERFSLILESASTNQTSMYLCASSPSDRAGDTQYFGPGTRLTVL.

CDR3 amino acids: CASSEAWGRGSGANVLTF. The DNA of the CDR3 is TGTGCCAGCAGTGAAGCTTGGGGCCGGGGCTCTGGGGCCAACGTCCTGACTTTC. The chain carries TRBV6-1 and TRBJ2-6, with D perhaps being TRBD1 or TRBD2 (5 bases each). V gave up 0 bases and J gave up 0 bases, with 12 bases separating them. In germline, CDR1 is MNHNS, CDR2 SASEGT. The CDR3 sequence is 18 residues long.

V usage is TRBV19 and J usage is TRBJ2-2, with 9 bases that match TRBD1. CDR3 length: 15 residues. With 1 base clipped from V and 8 bases from J, the junction kept 5 bases outside the gene matches. Looked up from germline, CDR1 is LNHDA and CDR2 is SQIVND (reference sequence). The CDR3: CASSIVGTGKGELFF. CDR3 nucleotide sequence: TGTGCCAGTAGTATAGTCGGGACAGGGAAAGGGGAGCTGTTTTTT.

This rearrangement joins TRBV5-6 to TRBJ2-3, with D hard to call. Germline values: CDR1 SGHDT, CDR2 YYEEEE. The CDR3 consists of 14 residues. The germline V and J ends were trimmed by 4 bases and 0 bases, with 9 bases remaining between them. The CDR3 here is CASSAGRSTDTQYF. The CDR3 bases are TGTGCCAGCAGCGCAGGACGGAGCACAGATACGCAGTATTTT.

The rearrangement joins TRBV15 to TRBJ2-1; 9 nucleotides align to TRBD1. The V gene end was trimmed by 1 base and the J gene end by 4 bases; junction bases not matched to a gene: 5. Per the germline V gene, CDR1 is LNHNV and CDR2 is YYDKDF (reference sequence). This CDR3 has 16 residues. CDR3 bases: TGTGCCACCAGCAGAGGCAGGGACAGGGCATACAATGAGCAGTTCTTC. Protein: CATSRGRDRAYNEQFF. The entire variable domain, with the rest obtained from reference TRBV15 and TRBJ2-1, is as follows: DAMVIQNPRYQVTQFGKPVTLSCSQTLNHNVMYWYQQKSSQAPKLLFHYYDKDFNNEADTPDNFQSRRPNTSFCFLDIRSPGLGDTAMYLCATSRGRDRAYNEQFFGPGTRLTVL.

The chain employs TRBV30 and TRBJ2-1; tentative D call: TRBD1 (5 bases). Germline CDR1 reads GTSNPN; CDR2 reads SVGIG (reference sequence). Trimming shortened V by 1 base and J by 6 bases, and 7 bases separated the two germline ends. This CDR3 is built from 12 residues. CDR3: CAWSGDSNEQFF. CDR3 in DNA: TGTGCCTGGAGTGGAGACAGCAATGAGCAGTTCTTC.

The table lists this clone with a few counts. V usage is TRBV5-5 and J usage is TRBJ1-1; D ambiguous. The germline V and J ends were trimmed by 4 bases and 3 bases, with 13 bases remaining between them. The germline CDR1 and CDR2 sequences are SGHKS and YYEKEE (reference sequence). This CDR3 spans 14 amino acids. CDR3 region: CASSRNTAYTEAFF. The CDR3 nucleotides read TGTGCCAGCAGCCGAAACACAGCTTACACTGAAGCTTTCTTT.